This TCR beta chain emerged from a study of blood T cell repertoires in COVID-19. About the study: The origin of the acute and convalescent COVID-19 samples was the United States, Italy and Spain.

This CDR3 is built from 16 residues. The V gene end was trimmed by 4 bases and the J gene end by 1 base; junction bases not matched to a gene: 9. Germline-derived CDR1 and CDR2 are SNHLY and FYNNEI. Method: immunoSEQ multiplex PCR; TCRdb's copy keeps in-frame clones and lacks some. The top ten hold around 1.1% of the sample, which has 250,000 to 350,000 clones, 75% to 95% seen once. This receptor was identified in a woman aged 25 to 39 who had recovered from COVID-19. Sequenced sample: PBMCs or T cells enriched from blood (not recorded which). This chain links TRBV2 with TRBJ2-7; 8 bases are a match to TRBD2. The CDR3 sequence is CASSVRVAGRSYEQYF. The CDR3 region has the DNA TGTGCCAGCAGTGTGCGAGTAGCGGGAAGATCCTACGAGCAGTACTTC.